A single sample is the source of the 7 T cell receptor beta chains below, sequenced in a study of OX40 agonist ivuxolimab in advanced cancers. Here immunoSEQ multiplex PCR was the method, and the copy in TCRdb shows in-frame clones only, minus some. The table lists about 78,000 clones, roughly 84% of them singletons, with around 0.26% in the top ten. The material sequenced was CD4+ or CD8+ T cells sorted from blood, taken in a trial of the OX40 agonist ivuxolimab. The receptors were sampled from an adult with an advanced solid tumor such as melanoma, head and neck, liver or kidney cancer.

V is TRBV27 and J is TRBJ2-3; 13 nucleotides agree with TRBD2. This CDR3 is 20 amino acids long. Germline V CDR1 and CDR2: MNHEY, SMNVEV (reference sequence). V gave up 4 bases and J gave up 1 base; unmatched junction bases: 14. The CDR3 loop reads CASSSLRTSGSRWGTDTQYF. CDR3 nucleotide sequence: TGTGCCAGCAGTTCCCTCCGGACTAGCGGGAGTCGGTGGGGCACAGATACGCAGTATTTT.

This clone came up once. The chain couples TRBV7-2 to TRBJ1-4; D may be TRBD1 (6 bases). CDR1 is SGHTA, CDR2 FQGNSA, per germline. V was trimmed by 2 bases and J by 5 bases, leaving 9 bases between them. The CDR3 contains 14 residues. CDR3 residues: CASSLRGGNEKLFF. CDR3 DNA: TGTGCCAGCAGCTTAAGAGGGGGAAATGAAAAACTGTTTTTT.

The J gene is TRBJ2-1, the V gene TRBV28; D not resolved. The CDR3 loop spans 15 amino acids. Deletions cut 6 bases from V and 0 bases from J, with 12 bases between. Germline loops: CDR1 MDHEN, CDR2 SYDVKM. The CDR3 loop reads CASRGQESSYNEQFF. As DNA, the CDR3 is TGTGCCAGCAGAGGCCAGGAAAGCTCCTACAATGAGCAGTTCTTC.

The gene calls are TRBV28 and TRBJ1-4, with D unclear. Deletions cut 7 bases from V and 2 bases from J, with 14 bases between. The CDR3 consists of 15 residues. CDR1 is MDHEN and CDR2 is SYDVKM in the germline V gene. CDR3: CASKAAGSTNEKLFF. The CDR3 DNA reads TGTGCCAGCAAAGCGGCAGGTTCCACTAATGAAAAACTGTTTTTT.

This CDR3 is CASSVAGGGYEQYF. In DNA, the CDR3 is TGTGCCAGCAGTGTAGCGGGAGGGGGTTACGAGCAGTACTTC. V usage is TRBV6-5 and J usage is TRBJ2-7, with 11 bases lining up with TRBD2. Per germline, CDR1 MNHEY and CDR2 SVGAGI. The J segment lost 4 bases and the V segment lost 5 bases, leaving 4 bases of the junction unmatched. This CDR3 has 14 amino acids.

This clone has just one count. The chain links TRBV29-1 to TRBJ2-1; 7 nucleotides match TRBD1. In germline, CDR1 is SQVTM, CDR2 ANQGSEA. V shed 6 bases and J 8 bases; nucleotides not matched to a gene: 4. This CDR3 comprises 11 residues. The CDR3 nucleotides read TGCAGCGTAGCGACAGGGCATGAGCAGTTCTTC. Translation gives CSVATGHEQFF.

V is TRBV5-6 and J is TRBJ2-7; a possible D gene is TRBD1 (6 bases). Trimming removed 1 base from V and 0 bases from J, with 11 bases in between. The CDR3 runs to 15 residues. CDR1 is SGHDT, CDR2 YYEEEE, per germline. The CDR3: CASSLRAGASYEQYF. CDR3 nucleotides: TGTGCCAGCAGCTTGAGGGCAGGGGCCTCCTACGAGCAGTACTTC.